Reported below is one TCR beta chain. What it binds is unknown. These data are taken from a study of cytomegalovirus exposure and HLA in healthy donors. Study results and limitations: Versus the approximately 670-donor mean, an Asian-associated ancestry cluster reportedly showed fewer N-insertions in a later analysis.

The CDR3 is 16 amino acids. Per the germline V gene, CDR1 is ENHRY and CDR2 is SYGVKD. V lost 2 bases and J 0 bases, leaving 11 bases between the germline ends. Amplification used 60 Vbeta primers and 13 Jbeta primers. Here immunoSEQ multiplex PCR was the method, and the copy in TCRdb shows in-frame clones only, minus some. The sample totals about 200,000 clones. The gene calls are TRBV10-3 and TRBJ1-5, with a tentative D call TRBD1 (6 bases). This TCR came from a woman aged 25 to 39 in good health and CMV-seropositive. The specimen sequenced was PBMCs. The CDR3 bases are TGTGCCATCAGTGAGAGCACAGGGACTAGCAATCAGCCCCAGCATTTT. It yields the protein CAISESTGTSNQPQHF.